The 26 T cell receptor beta chains below all came from one sample that was sequenced in a study of T-cell memory formation after mild COVID-19. In TCRdb, the 5' RACE reads were re-called with MiXCR into one record per CDR3 protein. The data hold approximately 400,000 distinct CDR3 sequences, with more than 15% observed a single time. Sequencing was done on a sample of PBMCs or a T cell subset sorted from them (not recorded which). These receptors originate from a man aged 18 to 30 who had mild COVID-19 (a few samples of this study predate the infection). Cell type and time point are not known.

The sample holds a few counts of this clonotype. The V and J genes are TRBV6-5 and TRBJ1-1; unclear D gene. The germline V and J ends were trimmed by 4 bases and 1 base, with 13 bases remaining between them. This CDR3 region has 15 residues. Germline CDR1 is MNHEY and CDR2 is SVGAGI. The CDR3 sequence is CASSLGRRKNTEAFF. For the CDR3, the DNA is TGTGCCAGCAGTTTGGGCAGGAGGAAGAACACTGAAGCTTTCTTT.

The rearrangement uses TRBV20-1 and TRBJ2-1, with 9 bases fitting TRBD2. CDR3 size: 13 residues. Germline V CDR1 and CDR2: DFQATT, SNEGSKA (reference sequence). CDR3 sequence reads: CRPYGPTSGPQFF. The CDR3 DNA sequence: TGCAGACCCTACGGGCCTACTAGCGGGCCGCAGTTCTTC.

V usage is TRBV6-5 and J usage is TRBJ1-5; no reliable D call. Germline CDR1 is MNHEY and CDR2 is SVGAGI. This CDR3 has 15 amino acids. Trimming shortened V by 6 bases and J by 3 bases, and 15 bases separated the two germline ends. The CDR3 here is CASSKNPGSNQPQHF. CDR3 nucleotide sequence: TGTGCCAGCAGCAAAAACCCCGGATCCAATCAGCCCCAGCATTTT.

The V call is TRBV20-1, the J call TRBJ1-5, with D maybe TRBD1 (5 bases). V dropped 5 bases and J dropped 7 bases, with 21 bases sitting between them. Germline assignment: CDR1 DFQATT and CDR2 SNEGSKA (reference sequence). CDR3 length equals 15 residues. This CDR3 is CSAQKAGQGRQPQHF. As DNA, the CDR3 is TGCAGTGCTCAAAAAGCGGGCCAGGGACGGCAGCCCCAGCATTTT.

DNA of the CDR3: TGTGCCAGCAGTTCCCCCGGGCCTAATGGCTACACCTTC. This encodes CASSSPGPNGYTF. The genes are TRBV28 and TRBJ1-2; D remains ambiguous. This CDR3 region has 13 residues. V was cut by 4 bases and J by 6 bases, with 12 bases left in between. Germline values: CDR1 MDHEN, CDR2 SYDVKM.

This clonotype occurred a few times. This rearrangement joins TRBV5-1 to TRBJ2-1; the D is unclear. The CDR3 covers 13 residues. The germline gives CDR1 SGHRS, CDR2 YFSETQ. V lost 7 bases, J lost 0 bases, and 8 bases lay in between. CDR3 region: CASGDRSYNEQFF. The CDR3 DNA reads TGCGCCAGCGGAGACCGCTCCTACAATGAGCAGTTCTTC.

This clonotype was recorded a few times. V is TRBV10-3 and J is TRBJ1-6; 10 nucleotides match TRBD1. The CDR3 loop spans 17 amino acids. Germline V gene sequence: CDR1 ENHRY, CDR2 SYGVKD. The J segment lost 6 bases and the V segment lost 6 bases, leaving 11 bases of the junction unmatched. The CDR3, as DNA: TGTGCCATCAGATCCGGGACAGGGGTTAGCCGTAATTCACCCCTCCACTTT. Protein sequence: CAIRSGTGVSRNSPLHF.

This clonotype was observed a few times. This chain connects TRBV29-1 to TRBJ2-3, with D possibly matching TRBD1 (6 bases). The CDR3 runs to 14 residues. Germline CDR1 reads SQVTM; CDR2 reads ANQGSEA. V lost 3 bases and J lost 4, with 14 bases in between. CDR3: CSVDGRGISDTQYF. CDR3 in DNA: TGCAGCGTTGATGGCAGGGGAATTTCAGATACGCAGTATTTT.

This chain connects TRBV6-1 to TRBJ2-3; no firm D call. Germline V gene lookup returns CDR1 MNHNS and CDR2 SASEGT. Between the trimmed V and J ends, which lost 0 bases and 1 base, there was a span of 8 bases. The CDR3 sequence is 15 residues long. DNA for the CDR3: TGTGCCAGCAGTGAAGCCCCCGTTCGCACAGATACGCAGTATTTT. This codes for CASSEAPVRTDTQYF.

This clonotype was seen a few times. V usage is TRBV5-6 and J usage is TRBJ1-6, with D maybe TRBD1 (6 bases). Trimming removed 0 bases from V and 7 bases from J, with 8 bases in between. The CDR3 is 14 residues long. Looked up from germline, CDR1 is SGHDT and CDR2 is YYEEEE. Written as DNA, the CDR3 is TGTGCCAGCAGCTTGGCCCAGGGGAATTCACCCCTCCACTTT. Protein: CASSLAQGNSPLHF. Filled out from reference TRBV5-6 and TRBJ1-6, the complete variable domain reads DAGVTQSPTHLIKTRGQQVTLRCSPKSGHDTVSWYQQALGQGPQFIFQYYEEEERQRGNFPDRFSGHQFPNYSSELNVNALLLGDSALYLCASSLAQGNSPLHFGNGTRLTVT.

The chain combines TRBV5-1 with TRBJ2-1; 11 bases line up with TRBD2. The V gene end was trimmed by 4 bases and the J gene end by 5 bases; junction bases not matched to a gene: 8. Germline CDR1 and CDR2: SGHRS and YFSETQ. This CDR3 is built from 16 residues. The CDR3 DNA is TGCGCCAGCAGCCTCATGCCTAGCGGGGGGAACAATGAGCAGTTCTTC. Translated: CASSLMPSGGNNEQFF.

The chain has TRBV7-9 and TRBJ1-5, with 7 bases matching TRBD1. This CDR3 has 16 amino acids. The V gene's germline CDR1 is SEHNR and CDR2 FQNEAQ (reference sequence). Trimming removed 4 bases from V and 0 bases from J; junction bases left unmatched: 6. The CDR3 DNA follows: TGTGCCAGCAGCTCCACAGGGGACTTTAGCAATCAGCCCCAGCATTTT. Translating gives CASSSTGDFSNQPQHF.

The rearrangement joins TRBV6-5 to TRBJ2-7; possible D gene TRBD1, 5 bases. Germline V gene sequence: CDR1 MNHEY, CDR2 SVGAGI. The V and J ends lost 0 bases and 7 bases respectively, with 13 bases between them. CDR3 length: 14 amino acids. DNA of the CDR3: TGTGCCAGCAGTTACTCGAGCGCCCAGGGAGAGCAGTACGTC. It translates to CASSYSSAQGEQYV.

The V call is TRBV7-9, the J call TRBJ1-1; the D is unclear. The V gene lost 3 bases and the J gene lost 7 bases, with 6 bases spanning the gap. The CDR3 is 11 residues long. Germline assignment: CDR1 SEHNR and CDR2 FQNEAQ (reference sequence). The CDR3 region has the DNA TGTGCCAGCAGCTTTGAGGTTGAAGCTTTCTTT. Translating gives CASSFEVEAFF.

This clonotype occurred a few times. The chain couples TRBV20-1 to TRBJ1-2, with 11 bases matching TRBD1. The CDR3 consists of 14 residues. The V gene end was trimmed by 6 bases and the J gene end by 8 bases; junction bases not matched to a gene: 11. Looked up from germline, CDR1 is DFQATT and CDR2 is SNEGSKA (reference sequence). The CDR3 nucleotides are TGCAGTGCCCGGACAGGGGGCAAAGGGGAGGGCTACACCTTC. This sequence encodes CSARTGGKGEGYTF.

The chain carries TRBV7-6 and TRBJ1-4, with D unresolved. Germline V gene sequence: CDR1 SGHVS, CDR2 FNYEAQ. The CDR3 consists of 13 residues. Trimming took off 6 bases at V and 7 bases at J, with 12 bases between the two ends. In nucleotides, the CDR3 is TGTGCCAGCAGAGGAGGTTCGTCTGAAAAACTGTTTTTT. It yields the protein CASRGGSSEKLFF.

This clonotype occurred a few times. The chain links TRBV12-3 or TRBV12-4 to TRBJ1-2, with D hard to call. This CDR3 contains 13 residues. V gave up 3 bases and J gave up 7 bases, with 12 bases separating them. In DNA form, the CDR3 reads TGTGCCAGCAGTTTTGGACCCTCGGGTGGCTACACCTTC. Amino acid sequence: CASSFGPSGGYTF.

The J gene is TRBJ2-3, the V gene TRBV6-2 or TRBV6-3; 10 nucleotides agree with TRBD2. CDR3 size: 18 residues. The ends lost 0 bases at V and 3 bases at J; junction bases unmatched: 9. Germline V gene lookup returns CDR1 MNHEY and CDR2 SVGEGT. The CDR3 here is CASSYSSRSGGATDTQYF. In DNA form, the CDR3 reads TGTGCCAGCAGTTACTCGAGCCGAAGCGGGGGGGCAACAGATACGCAGTATTTT.

This clonotype has only a few counts. V and J are TRBV6-5 and TRBJ2-3; 7 bases match TRBD2. The CDR3 runs 14 residues. Germline V lookup: CDR1 MNHEY, CDR2 SVGAGI. V was pared by 3 bases and J by 3 bases, with 3 bases of the junction left unmatched. In nucleotides, the CDR3 is TGTGCCAGCAGTTATGGGGGGGTGACAGATACGCAGTATTTT. Protein sequence: CASSYGGVTDTQYF.

The sample holds a few counts of this clonotype. A much larger clone lies a single base off, so this may be a read error. The rearrangement uses TRBV7-2 and TRBJ2-3; 7 bases agree with TRBD1. With 3 bases clipped from V and 4 bases from J, the junction kept 1 base outside the gene matches. This CDR3 is 13 amino acids long. Germline V gene lookup returns CDR1 SGHTA and CDR2 FQGNSA. The CDR3 protein is CASSFDRADTQYF. The DNA for the CDR3 is TGTGCCAGCAGCTTTGACAGGGCAGATACGCAGTATTTT.

This clonotype was seen more than once but under ten times. The chain uses TRBV30 and TRBJ1-3; no definite D call. Looked up from germline, CDR1 is GTSNPN and CDR2 is SVGIG (reference sequence). This CDR3 has 13 amino acids. The V gene lost 2 bases and the J gene lost 2 bases, with 7 bases spanning the gap. The CDR3 here is CAWSTTAGNTIYF. The CDR3 region has the DNA TGTGCCTGGAGTACCACAGCTGGAAACACCATATATTTT.

This clonotype came up a few times. This chain uses TRBV28 with TRBJ2-3; D is possibly TRBD1 (6 bases). Germline values: CDR1 MDHEN, CDR2 SYDVKM. CDR3 length equals 16 residues. V lost 5 bases, J lost 5 bases, and 20 bases lay in between. The DNA for the CDR3 is TGTGCCAGCAGTCCCACAGGGTCGTGGTTGGTAGATACGCAGTATTTT. Translated: CASSPTGSWLVDTQYF.

V gene TRBV12-3 or TRBV12-4 combines with J gene TRBJ1-5, with 8 positions matching TRBD1. This CDR3 is built from 14 residues. V was clipped by 1 base and J by 5 bases; unmatched bases: 1. The DNA of the CDR3 is TGTGCCAGCAGTTTAGGGACAGGGCATCAGCCCCAGCATTTT. Its protein is CASSLGTGHQPQHF.

The genes are TRBV5-1 and TRBJ2-1; D is perhaps TRBD1 (6 bases). Germline lookup yields CDR1 SGHRS and CDR2 YFSETQ. V was clipped by 6 bases and J by 5 bases, with 15 bases between them. This CDR3 spans 14 amino acids. This CDR3 is CASTGWTVNNEQFF. The CDR3 DNA reads TGCGCCAGCACTGGATGGACAGTCAACAATGAGCAGTTCTTC.

The rearrangement links TRBV5-1 to TRBJ2-2; possibly TRBD1 or TRBD2 for D (6 bases each). The V end was cut by 1 base, the J end by 2 bases, with 12 bases between. The germline CDR1 and CDR2 sequences are SGHRS and YFSETQ. CDR3 length: 16 residues. CDR3 residues: CASSLNGGPNTGELFF. Here the CDR3 DNA reads TGCGCCAGCAGCTTGAACGGGGGCCCTAACACCGGGGAGCTGTTTTTT. The full variable domain, in which reference TRBV5-1 and TRBJ2-2 provide the parts outside the CDR3, is KAGVTQTPRYLIKTRGQQVTLSCSPISGHRSVSWYQQTPGQGLQFLFEYFSETQRNKGNFPGRFSGRQFSNSRSEMNVSTLELGDSALYLCASSLNGGPNTGELFFGEGSRLTVL.

There are many counts of this clonotype. The chain uses TRBV3-1 and TRBJ1-2; D is unclear. Germline-derived CDR1 and CDR2 are LGHDT and YNNKEL (reference sequence). V was pared by 1 base and J by 4 bases, with 4 bases between. There are 12 residues in the CDR3. CDR3: CASSQATYGYTF. The DNA for the CDR3 is TGTGCCAGCAGCCAAGCCACCTATGGCTACACCTTC. Looking up the rest from reference TRBV3-1 and TRBJ1-2 gives the full variable domain: DTAVSQTPKYLVTQMGNDKSIKCEQNLGHDTMYWYKQDSKKFLKIMFSYNNKELIINETVPNRFSPKSPDKAHLNLHINSLELGDSAVYFCASSQATYGYTFGSGTRLTVV.